Below, 14 T cell receptor beta chains from the same sample are listed, as sequenced in a study of response to subunit inactivated influenza vaccine. TCRdb fed the RT-PCR reads into MiXCR, producing one record per CDR3 protein. The sample contains roughly 630,000 distinct CDR3 sequences, about 15% of which appear only once. This material consisted of PBMCs from blood, taken roughly 15 days before vaccination. All receptors come from a man between 45 and 60 years old who received an inactivated influenza vaccine.

In nucleotides, the CDR3 is TGTGCCAGCAGACCGACAGGGAACAATCAGCCCCAGCATTTT. This encodes CASRPTGNNQPQHF. This chain connects TRBV6-2 or TRBV6-3 to TRBJ1-5; 7 nucleotides agree with TRBD1. The V segment lost 6 bases and the J segment 3 bases; nucleotides outside the gene matches: 5. The CDR3 totals 14 residues. Germline V gives CDR1 MNHEY, CDR2 SVGEGT.

This clonotype was counted ten times or more. The rearrangement joins TRBV5-1 to TRBJ1-1, with TRBD1 as a possible D gene (5 bases). The CDR3 consists of 13 residues. Germline V gene sequence: CDR1 SGHRS, CDR2 YFSETQ. Trimming took off 4 bases at V and 1 base at J, with 8 bases between the two ends. CDR3 sequence reads: CASSQTANTEAFF. DNA for the CDR3: TGCGCCAGCAGCCAGACAGCGAACACTGAAGCTTTCTTT.

Ten or more counts support this clonotype. CDR3 residues: CSVELPNRASRAEAFF. The CDR3 nucleotides are TGCAGCGTTGAATTACCCAACAGAGCCAGTCGGGCTGAAGCTTTCTTT. V and J are TRBV29-1 and TRBJ1-1; no clear D. V shed 2 bases and J shed 6 bases, with 22 bases lying between them. This CDR3 is built from 16 residues. Germline assignment: CDR1 SQVTM and CDR2 ANQGSEA. The full variable domain, its missing parts supplied by reference TRBV29-1 and TRBJ1-1, is SAVISQKPSRDICQRGTSLTIQCQVDSQVTMMFWYRQQPGQSLTLIATANQGSEATYESGFVIDKFPISRPNLTFSTLTVSNMSPEDSSIYLCSVELPNRASRAEAFFGQGTRLTVV.

This clonotype appeared many times. The chain employs TRBV5-1 and TRBJ2-1; TRBD2 agrees at 7 bases. Germline-derived CDR1 and CDR2 are SGHRS and YFSETQ. Losses at the gene ends were 5 bases for V and 0 bases for J; bases not matched to a gene: 17. The CDR3 is made up of 19 amino acids. The CDR3 coding sequence is TGCGCCAGCAGTTTCGATCGGCTAGCGGCCTTGAGCTCCTACAATGAGCAGTTCTTC. Translated: CASSFDRLAALSSYNEQFF.

The chain couples TRBV12-3 or TRBV12-4 to TRBJ2-5, with 8 bases identical to TRBD2. The ends lost 6 bases at V and 1 base at J; junction bases unmatched: 13. CDR3 length: 17 amino acids. CDR3 residues: CASSSRLGGGIQETQYF. CDR3 nucleotides: TGTGCCAGCAGCTCCCGTCTAGGCGGGGGGATCCAAGAGACCCAGTACTTC.

The V call is TRBV21-1, the J call TRBJ2-1; the table's D call of TRBD2 was not tested on the DNA. TRBV21-1 has pseudogene status. The CDR3 consists of 13 residues. The CDR3 region has the DNA TGTGCCAGCAGCAAAGTAGGACCCTATGAGCAGTTCTTC. It specifies CASSKVGPYEQFF.

This clonotype was observed a handful of times. The rearrangement uses TRBV10-3 and TRBJ1-6, with D tentatively TRBD1 (5 bases). The germline V gene has CDR1 ENHRY and CDR2 SYGVKD. The V end was cut by 6 bases, the J end by 11 bases, with 14 bases between. This CDR3 is 13 amino acids long. CDR3 sequence reads: CAIRGRIEAPLHF. The DNA for the CDR3 is TGTGCCATCAGGGGGCGTATAGAAGCACCCCTCCACTTT.

The chain recombines TRBV7-9 with TRBJ2-1; D uncertain. Germline values: CDR1 SEHNR, CDR2 FQNEAQ (reference sequence). The germline V and J ends were trimmed by 2 bases and 1 base, with 3 bases remaining between them. The CDR3 has 13 amino acids. The CDR3 nucleotides are TGTGCCAGCAGCTTAATATCCTACAATGAGCAGTTCTTC. Its protein product is CASSLISYNEQFF.

This clonotype was counted between two and nine times. V is TRBV20-1 and J is TRBJ1-2; 7 bases agree with TRBD1. The V and J ends lost 5 bases and 7 bases, in that order; junction bases with no gene match: 19. CDR1 is DFQATT and CDR2 is SNEGSKA in the germline V gene (reference sequence). The CDR3 extends over 16 amino acids. CDR3: CSAPPRSGGGYGGYTF. CDR3 bases: TGCAGTGCTCCCCCTCGCTCGGGAGGGGGCTACGGTGGCTACACCTTC.

Many counts were recorded for this clonotype. The V and J genes are TRBV7-2 and TRBJ1-1; D unclear. The germline CDR1 and CDR2 sequences are SGHTA and FQGNSA. Trimming removed 2 bases from V and 0 bases from J, with 7 bases in between. The CDR3 consists of 14 residues. In DNA form, the CDR3 reads TGTGCCAGCAGCTTAAGCAACCTGAACACTGAAGCTTTCTTT. Translated: CASSLSNLNTEAFF.

This clonotype was counted a few times. The chain recombines TRBV20-1 with TRBJ2-3; a weak D match, TRBD2 (6 bases). The germline CDR1 and CDR2 sequences are DFQATT and SNEGSKA (reference sequence). Trimming left V 6 bases short and J 2 bases short, with 15 bases between. CDR3 length: 14 amino acids. The CDR3 reads CSAPRGGITDTQYF. CDR3 nucleotides: TGCAGTGCCCCTCGTGGGGGGATCACAGATACGCAGTATTTT.

This sequence joins TRBV7-2 and TRBJ2-7; perhaps D is TRBD1 or TRBD2 (5 bases each). The CDR3 runs 15 residues. Per the germline V gene, CDR1 is SGHTA and CDR2 is FQGNSA. Trimming removed 5 bases from V and 0 bases from J, with 14 bases in between. The DNA for the CDR3 is TGTGCCAGCAGCCCCTCCGGGACCGTCTCCTACGAGCAGTACTTC. This translates into CASSPSGTVSYEQYF.

This clonotype was counted between two and nine times. The chain combines TRBV7-2 with TRBJ2-3, with 16 bases matching TRBD2. The V gene's germline CDR1 is SGHTA and CDR2 FQGNSA. The CDR3 covers 20 residues. V gave up 0 bases and J gave up 1 base; unmatched junction bases: 7. DNA of the CDR3: TGTGCCAGCAGCTTAGCGGGGACTAGCGGGAGGGTCCCAGGCACAGATACGCAGTATTTT. Protein: CASSLAGTSGRVPGTDTQYF.

This clonotype was recorded a few times. The rearrangement joins TRBV11-2 to TRBJ1-2; weak D call: TRBD1 (6 bases). V was pared by 2 bases and J by 3 bases, with 13 bases between. CDR3 length: 15 residues. Germline-derived CDR1 and CDR2 are SGHAT and FQNNGV. Written as DNA, the CDR3 is TGTGCCAGCAGCTTATCAGGGGACTTTTACTATGGCTACACCTTC. This gives the protein CASSLSGDFYYGYTF.